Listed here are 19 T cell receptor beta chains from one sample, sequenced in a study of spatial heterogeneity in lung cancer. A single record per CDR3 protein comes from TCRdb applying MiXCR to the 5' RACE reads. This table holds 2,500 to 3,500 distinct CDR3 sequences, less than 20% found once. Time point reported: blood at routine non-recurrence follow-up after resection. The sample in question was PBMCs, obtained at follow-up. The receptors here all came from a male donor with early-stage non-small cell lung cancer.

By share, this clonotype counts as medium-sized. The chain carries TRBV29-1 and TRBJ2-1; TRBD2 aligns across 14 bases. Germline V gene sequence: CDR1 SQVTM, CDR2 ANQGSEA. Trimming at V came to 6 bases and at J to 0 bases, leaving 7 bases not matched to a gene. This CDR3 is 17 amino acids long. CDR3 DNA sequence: TGCAGCGTAACCGGGACTAGCGGGGGCAGCTCCTACAATGAGCAGTTCTTC. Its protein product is CSVTGTSGGSSYNEQFF.

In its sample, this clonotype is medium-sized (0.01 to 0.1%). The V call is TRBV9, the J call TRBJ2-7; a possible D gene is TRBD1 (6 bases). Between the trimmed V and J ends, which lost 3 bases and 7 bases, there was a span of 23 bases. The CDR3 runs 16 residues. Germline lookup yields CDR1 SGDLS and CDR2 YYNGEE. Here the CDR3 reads CASSAAGTSLSREQYF. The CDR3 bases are TGTGCCAGCAGCGCAGCCGGGACAAGTCTTTCGAGGGAGCAGTACTTC.

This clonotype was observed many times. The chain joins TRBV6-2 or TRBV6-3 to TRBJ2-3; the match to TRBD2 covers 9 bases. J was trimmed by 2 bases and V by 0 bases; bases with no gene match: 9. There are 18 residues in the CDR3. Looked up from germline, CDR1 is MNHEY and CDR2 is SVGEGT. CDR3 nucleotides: TGTGCCAGCAGTTACTCTAGCGGGAGTTACAGAGCCACAGATACGCAGTATTTT. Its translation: CASSYSSGSYRATDTQYF.

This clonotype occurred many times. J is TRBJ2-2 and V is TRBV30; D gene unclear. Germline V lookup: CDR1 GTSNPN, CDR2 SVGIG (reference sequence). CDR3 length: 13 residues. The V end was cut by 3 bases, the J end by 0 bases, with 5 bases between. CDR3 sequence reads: CAWRGTNTGELFF. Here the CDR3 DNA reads TGTGCCTGGAGAGGGACGAACACCGGGGAGCTGTTTTTT. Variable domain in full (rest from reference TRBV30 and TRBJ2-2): SQTIHQWPATLVQPVGSPLSLECTVEGTSNPNLYWYRQAAGRGLQLLFYSVGIGQISSEVPQNLSASRPQDRQFILSSKKLLLSDSGFYLCAWRGTNTGELFFGEGSRLTVL.

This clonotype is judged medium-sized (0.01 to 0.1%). The CDR3 spells CSGRDSRLETQYF. CDR3 DNA sequence: TGCAGTGGTCGGGACTCGAGGCTAGAGACCCAGTACTTC. V and J are TRBV20-1 and TRBJ2-5; D may be TRBD2 (6 bases). V was pared by 7 bases and J by 4 bases, with 16 bases between. Germline values: CDR1 DFQATT, CDR2 SNEGSKA (reference sequence). There are 13 residues in the CDR3.

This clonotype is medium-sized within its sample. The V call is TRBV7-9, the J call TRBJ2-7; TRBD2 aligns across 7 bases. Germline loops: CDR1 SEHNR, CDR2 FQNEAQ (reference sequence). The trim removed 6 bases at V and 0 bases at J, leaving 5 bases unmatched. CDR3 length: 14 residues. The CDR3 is CASRTGGDSYEQYF. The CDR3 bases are TGTGCCAGCAGAACGGGGGGTGACTCCTACGAGCAGTACTTC.

This chain's CDR3 is CASSLYDEQFF. The CDR3 coding sequence is TGTGCCAGCAGCTTGTATGATGAGCAGTTCTTC. The genes are TRBV5-6 and TRBJ2-1; no firm D call. This CDR3 spans 11 amino acids. Trimming shortened V by 1 base and J by 8 bases, and 4 bases separated the two germline ends. CDR1 is SGHDT and CDR2 is YYEEEE in the germline V gene. The variable domain in full, with the rest retrieved from reference TRBV5-6 and TRBJ2-1, is DAGVTQSPTHLIKTRGQQVTLRCSPKSGHDTVSWYQQALGQGPQFIFQYYEEEERQRGNFPDRFSGHQFPNYSSELNVNALLLGDSALYLCASSLYDEQFFGPGTRLTVL.

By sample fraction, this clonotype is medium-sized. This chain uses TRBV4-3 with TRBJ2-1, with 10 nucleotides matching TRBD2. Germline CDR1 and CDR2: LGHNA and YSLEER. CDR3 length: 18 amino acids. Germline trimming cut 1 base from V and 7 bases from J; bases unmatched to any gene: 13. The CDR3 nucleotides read TGCGCCAGCAGCCAAGCATGGCTAGCGGGAGAGGGTGGTAATGAGCAGTTCTTC. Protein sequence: CASSQAWLAGEGGNEQFF.

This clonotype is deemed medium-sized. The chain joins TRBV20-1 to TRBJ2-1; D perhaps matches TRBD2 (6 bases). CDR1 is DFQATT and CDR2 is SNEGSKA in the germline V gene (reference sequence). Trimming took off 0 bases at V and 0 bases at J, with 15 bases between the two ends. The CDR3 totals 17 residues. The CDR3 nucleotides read TGCAGTGCTAGAGATGGGGCTAGCGTCAGCTCCTACAATGAGCAGTTCTTC. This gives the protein CSARDGASVSSYNEQFF.

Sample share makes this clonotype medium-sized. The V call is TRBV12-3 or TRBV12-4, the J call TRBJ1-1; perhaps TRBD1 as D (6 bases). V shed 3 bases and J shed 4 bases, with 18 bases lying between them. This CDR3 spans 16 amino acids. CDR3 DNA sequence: TGTGCCAGCAGTTTTACAGTCAGGGGAGAAATCACTGAAGCTTTCTTT. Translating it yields CASSFTVRGEITEAFF.

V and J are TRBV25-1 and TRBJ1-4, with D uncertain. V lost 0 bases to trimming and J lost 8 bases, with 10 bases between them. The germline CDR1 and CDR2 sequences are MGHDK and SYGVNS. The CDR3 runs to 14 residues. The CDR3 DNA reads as TGTGCCAGCAGTGAATATGGGTTCGTGGAAAAACTGTTTTTT. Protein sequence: CASSEYGFVEKLFF.

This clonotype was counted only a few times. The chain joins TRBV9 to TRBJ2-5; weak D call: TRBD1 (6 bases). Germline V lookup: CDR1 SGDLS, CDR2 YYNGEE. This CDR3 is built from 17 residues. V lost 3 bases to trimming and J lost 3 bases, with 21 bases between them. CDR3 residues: CASSERAMDSVKETQYF. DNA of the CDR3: TGTGCCAGCAGCGAGAGGGCCATGGACAGCGTCAAAGAGACCCAGTACTTC. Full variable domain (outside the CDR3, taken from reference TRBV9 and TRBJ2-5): DSGVTQTPKHLITATGQRVTLRCSPRSGDLSVYWYQQSLDQGLQFLIQYYNGEERAKGNILERFSAQQFPDLHSELNLSSLELGDSALYFCASSERAMDSVKETQYFGPGTRLLVL.

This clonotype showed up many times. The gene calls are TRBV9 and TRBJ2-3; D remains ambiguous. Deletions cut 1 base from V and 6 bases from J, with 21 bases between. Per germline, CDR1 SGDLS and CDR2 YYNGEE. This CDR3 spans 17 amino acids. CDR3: CASSVSLSGPRRDTQYF. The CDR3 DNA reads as TGTGCCAGCAGCGTATCCCTCTCGGGCCCCCGTAGGGATACGCAGTATTTT.

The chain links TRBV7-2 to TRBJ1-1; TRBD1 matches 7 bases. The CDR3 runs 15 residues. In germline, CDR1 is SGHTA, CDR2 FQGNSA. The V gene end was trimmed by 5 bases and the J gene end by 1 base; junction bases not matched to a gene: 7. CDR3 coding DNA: TGTGCCAGCAGCACCGACAGGGTTAAGAACACTGAAGCTTTCTTT. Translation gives CASSTDRVKNTEAFF.

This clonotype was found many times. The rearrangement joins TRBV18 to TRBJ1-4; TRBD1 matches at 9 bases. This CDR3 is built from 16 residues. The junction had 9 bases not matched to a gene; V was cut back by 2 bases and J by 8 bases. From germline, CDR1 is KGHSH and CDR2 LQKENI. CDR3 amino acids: CASSPGQGIREEKLFF. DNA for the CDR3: TGTGCCAGCTCACCAGGACAGGGGATACGAGAAGAAAAACTGTTTTTT.

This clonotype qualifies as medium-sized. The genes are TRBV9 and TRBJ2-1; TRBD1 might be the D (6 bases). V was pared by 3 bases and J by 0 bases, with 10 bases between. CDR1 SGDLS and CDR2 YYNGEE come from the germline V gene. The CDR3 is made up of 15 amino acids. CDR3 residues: CASSAQGDSYNEQFF. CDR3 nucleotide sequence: TGTGCCAGCAGCGCACAGGGAGACTCCTACAATGAGCAGTTCTTC.

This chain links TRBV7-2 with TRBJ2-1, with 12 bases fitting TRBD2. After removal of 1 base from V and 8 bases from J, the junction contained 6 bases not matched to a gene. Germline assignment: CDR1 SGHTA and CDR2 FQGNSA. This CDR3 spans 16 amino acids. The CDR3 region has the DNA TGTGCCAGCAGCTTAGTACTAGCGGGGGGTAGTTATGAGCAGTTCTTC. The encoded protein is CASSLVLAGGSYEQFF.

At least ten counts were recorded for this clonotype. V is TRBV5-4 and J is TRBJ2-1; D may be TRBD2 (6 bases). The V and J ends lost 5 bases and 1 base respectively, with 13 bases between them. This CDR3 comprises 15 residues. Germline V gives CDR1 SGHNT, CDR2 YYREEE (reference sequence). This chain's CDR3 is CASRRGLPSYNEQFF. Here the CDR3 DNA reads TGTGCCAGCAGGAGAGGACTACCTTCCTACAATGAGCAGTTCTTC. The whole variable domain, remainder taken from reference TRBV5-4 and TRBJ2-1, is ETGVTQSPTHLIKTRGQQVTLRCSSQSGHNTVSWYQQALGQGPQFIFQYYREEENGRGNFPPRFSGLQFPNYSSELNVNALELDDSALYLCASRRGLPSYNEQFFGPGTRLTVL.

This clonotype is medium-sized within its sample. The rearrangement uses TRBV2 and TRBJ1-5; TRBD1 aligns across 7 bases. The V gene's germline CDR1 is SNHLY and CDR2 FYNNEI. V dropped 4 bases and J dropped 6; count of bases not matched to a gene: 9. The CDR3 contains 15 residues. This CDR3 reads CASSGGTPGGQPQHF. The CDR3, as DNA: TGTGCCAGCAGTGGCGGGACTCCAGGGGGTCAGCCCCAGCATTTT. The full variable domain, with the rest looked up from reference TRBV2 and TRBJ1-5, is EPEVTQTPSHQVTQMGQEVILRCVPISNHLYFYWYRQILGQKVEFLVSFYNNEISEKSEIFDDQFSVERPDGSNFTLKIRSTKLEDSAMYFCASSGGTPGGQPQHFGDGTRLSIL.